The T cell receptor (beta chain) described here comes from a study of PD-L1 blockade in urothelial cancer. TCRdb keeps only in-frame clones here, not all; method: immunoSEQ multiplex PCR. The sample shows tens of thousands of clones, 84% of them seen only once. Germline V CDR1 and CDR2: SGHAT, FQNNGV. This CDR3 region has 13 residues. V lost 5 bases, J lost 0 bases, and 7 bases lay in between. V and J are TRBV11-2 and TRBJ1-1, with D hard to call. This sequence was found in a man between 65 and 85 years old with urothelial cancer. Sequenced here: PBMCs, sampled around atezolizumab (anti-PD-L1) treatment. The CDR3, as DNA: TGTGCCAGCAGCGAGCTGATGAACACTGAAGCTTTCTTT. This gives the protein CASSELMNTEAFF.